This T cell receptor beta chain was identified in a study of shared clonotypes between healthy human individuals. The CDR3 is 14 amino acids. The germline V gene encodes CDR1 SGDLS and CDR2 YYNGEE. V lost 2 bases and J 6 bases, leaving 11 bases between the germline ends. Profiled with immunoSEQ multiplex PCR; TCRdb holds only in-frame clones, not every one. The sample includes some 1,900,000 clones, less than 95% of them seen just once. CD8 cells regarded as naive lacked CD45RO, were positively chosen for CCR7, and omitted terminally differentiated effector memory CD45RA+ cells. This TCR was recovered from a man between 18 and 35 years old in good health. The source material was naive CD8+ T cells sorted from blood. The chain uses TRBV9 and TRBJ2-2, with D tentatively TRBD2 (5 bases). The CDR3 nucleotides read TGTGCCAGCAGCGTCCCACCGGAGGCCGGGGAGCTGTTTTTT. Translation gives CASSVPPEAGELFF.